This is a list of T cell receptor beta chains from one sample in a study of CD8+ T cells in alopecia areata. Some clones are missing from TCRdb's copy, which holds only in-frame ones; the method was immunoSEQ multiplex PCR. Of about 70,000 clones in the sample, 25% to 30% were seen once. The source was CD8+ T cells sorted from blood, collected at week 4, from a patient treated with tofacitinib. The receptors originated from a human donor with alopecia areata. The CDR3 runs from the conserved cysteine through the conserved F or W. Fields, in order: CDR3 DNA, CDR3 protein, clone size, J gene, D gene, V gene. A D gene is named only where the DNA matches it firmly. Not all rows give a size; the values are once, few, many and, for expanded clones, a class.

TGTGCCAGCAGTTACTCGAGGGAGCCCCAGTACTTC,CASSYSREPQYF,few,TRBJ2-5,-,TRBV6-5
TGTGTCGTGGGGGTAAGGGAGACCCAGTACTTC,CVVGVRETQYF,few,TRBJ2-5,-,TRBV28
TGTGCCAGCAGCTCGGCGAAGCGGGAGAGGTACTTC,CASSSAKRERYF,few,TRBJ2-7,TRBD2,TRBV5-6
TGTGCCAGTAGTATGCTGGGACAGGGTGACAATCAGCCCCAGCATTTT,CASSMLGQGDNQPQHF,few,TRBJ1-5,TRBD1,TRBV19
TGTGCCAGCAGTTGGGATGGAGACTATGGCTACACCTTC,CASSWDGDYGYTF,-,TRBJ1-2,-,TRBV27
TGCAGCGCAGGGGAAGGAGAGACCCAGTACTTC,CSAGEGETQYF,-,TRBJ2-5,-,TRBV29-1
TGTGCCATCAGTGGCTCGGATGGTACGCGGGTTCCCGGGGAGCTGTTTTTT,CAISGSDGTRVPGELFF,-,TRBJ2-2,-,TRBV10-3
TGCAGCGTCCCTAGCGGGAGGGCCCCCGGGGAGCTGTTTTTT,CSVPSGRAPGELFF,few,TRBJ2-2,TRBD2,TRBV29-1
TGTGCCAGCAGCCGGATACAGGGGTTAAACACTGAAGCTTTCTTT,CASSRIQGLNTEAFF,few,TRBJ1-1,TRBD1,TRBV7-9
TGTGCCAGCAGTTTATCTTTCTGGAGTATGAACACTGAAGCTTTCTTT,CASSLSFWSMNTEAFF,-,TRBJ1-1,-,TRBV27
TGTGCCAGCAGACAAACCACCATACTAGCGGGAGGTTTAGATACGCAGTATTTT,CASRQTTILAGGLDTQYF,-,TRBJ2-3,TRBD2,TRBV27
TGTGCCAGCAGGATAGCGGGAGGGTCCCACGAGCAGTACTTC,CASRIAGGSHEQYF,-,TRBJ2-7,TRBD2,TRBV7-9
TGCAGCGGCTTCAGAGACTACGAGCAGTACTTC,CSGFRDYEQYF,-,TRBJ2-7,-,TRBV29-1
TGTGCCAGCAGTTACTACAGGGCCTACACTGAAGCTTTCTTT,CASSYYRAYTEAFF,-,TRBJ1-1,-,TRBV27
TGCAGCGTCAGGGACAGAGTCTACGAGCAGTACTTC,CSVRDRVYEQYF,-,TRBJ2-7,TRBD1,TRBV29-1
TGTGCCAGCAGCTTAGTGGGACGGAACGGCCCTGGGGCCAACGTCCTGACTTTC,CASSLVGRNGPGANVLTF,-,TRBJ2-6,-,TRBV7-9
TGCAGCTCATGGCAAACCGGGGAGCTGTTTTTT,CSSWQTGELFF,few,TRBJ2-2,-,TRBV29-1
TGTGCCAGCAGCCCTCCGGGACCCAACACCGGGGAGCTGTTTTTT,CASSPPGPNTGELFF,-,TRBJ2-2,-,TRBV5-6
TGTGCCAGCAGCCCAGTTGGGGCCTACCAGGATACGCAGTATTTT,CASSPVGAYQDTQYF,few,TRBJ2-3,-,TRBV7-8
TGTGCAGCCGCGGAGGGGGTGCGGAGGGACTACGAGCAGTACTTC,CAAAEGVRRDYEQYF,-,TRBJ2-7,-,TRBV7-6
TGTGCCAGCTGCCCTAGCGGGAGAACCACTAGCACAGATACGCAGTATTTT,CASCPSGRTTSTDTQYF,-,TRBJ2-3,TRBD2,TRBV11-2
TGTGCCAGCAGCTTAAAGCGCCCCCCATCCAATGAGCAGTTCTTC,CASSLKRPPSNEQFF,-,TRBJ2-1,-,TRBV7-3
TGTGCCTGGAGTGGTCGCGGGGGCCGGGGAGAGACCCAGTACTTC,CAWSGRGGRGETQYF,few,TRBJ2-5,-,TRBV30
TGTGCAAGTCGCTTAACAGGGGAGCATGAGCGGAAACTGTTTTTT,CASRLTGEHERKLFF,many,TRBJ1-4,-,TRBV12-2
TGTGCCAGCAGCCCTACCGGGACAAGCGTTCCTGAGCAGTTCTTC,CASSPTGTSVPEQFF,-,TRBJ2-1,-,TRBV7-9
TGTGCCAGCAGCCCCGGCGGTAATCAGCCCCAGCATTTT,CASSPGGNQPQHF,-,TRBJ1-5,-,TRBV7-9
TGCAGCGTTGACCTGCCCGGACAGGGGAGTAGAGCTTTCTTT,CSVDLPGQGSRAFF,few,TRBJ1-1,TRBD1,TRBV29-1
TGTGCCAGGCCGGGACAGGGTTCCTTTAGCAATCAGCCCCAGCATTTT,CARPGQGSFSNQPQHF,few,TRBJ1-5,TRBD1,TRBV25-1
TGTGCCAGCAGCGTAGAGGGGACTCCCTATGGCTACACCTTC,CASSVEGTPYGYTF,-,TRBJ1-2,-,TRBV9